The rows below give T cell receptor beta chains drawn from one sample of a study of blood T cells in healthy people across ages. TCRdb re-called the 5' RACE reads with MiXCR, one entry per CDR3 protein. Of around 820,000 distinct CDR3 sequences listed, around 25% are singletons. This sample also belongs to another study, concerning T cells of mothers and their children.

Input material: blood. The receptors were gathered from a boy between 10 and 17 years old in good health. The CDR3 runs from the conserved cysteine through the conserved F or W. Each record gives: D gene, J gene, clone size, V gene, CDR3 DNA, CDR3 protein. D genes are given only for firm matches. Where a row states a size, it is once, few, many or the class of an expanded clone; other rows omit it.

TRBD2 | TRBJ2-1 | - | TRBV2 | TGTGCCAGCAGTGAACTAGCGGGAGGGCCCAATGAGCAGTTCTTC | CASSELAGGPNEQFF
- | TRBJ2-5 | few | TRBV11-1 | TGTGCCAGCAGCTTAGAGGGGGGAAAAGAGACCCAGTACTTC | CASSLEGGKETQYF
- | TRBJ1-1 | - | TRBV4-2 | TGTGCCAGCAGCCCAAGAACACAGGTCCCGGCCAGTGAAGCTTTCTTT | CASSPRTQVPASEAFF
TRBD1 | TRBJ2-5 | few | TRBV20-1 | TGCAGTGCTAGGACAGGGTCTGACCAAGAGACCCAGTACTTC | CSARTGSDQETQYF
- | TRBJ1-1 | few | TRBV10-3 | TGTGCCATCAGTGGGGTTTCTGAAGCTTTCTTT | CAISGVSEAFF
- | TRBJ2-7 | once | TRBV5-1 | TGCGCCAGCAGCCTCGGGATGTATACCTACGAGCAGTACTTC | CASSLGMYTYEQYF
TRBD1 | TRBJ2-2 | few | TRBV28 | TGTGCCAGCACTTCGTATTGGACAGGGAATACCGGGGAGCTGTTTTTT | CASTSYWTGNTGELFF
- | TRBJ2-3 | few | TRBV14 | TGTGCCAGCAGCCCGGTTCGCACAGATACGCAGTATTTT | CASSPVRTDTQYF
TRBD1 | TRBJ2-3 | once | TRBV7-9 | TGTGCCAGCAGCTCCGGGACAGCCCGCACAGATACGCAGTATTTT | CASSSGTARTDTQYF
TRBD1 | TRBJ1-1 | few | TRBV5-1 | TGCGCCAGCAGCCGCAGGGACAGCAACTTCCGGAACACTGAAGCTTTCTTT | CASSRRDSNFRNTEAFF
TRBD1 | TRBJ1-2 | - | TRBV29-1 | TGCAGCGTTAGACAGGGGGCCGGCTATGGCTACACTTTC | CSVRQGAGYGYTF
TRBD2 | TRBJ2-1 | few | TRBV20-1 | TGCAGTGATGGCGGGGGGGCGCGGAATGAGCAGTTCTTC | CSDGGGARNEQFF
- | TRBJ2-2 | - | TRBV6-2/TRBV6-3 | TGTGCCAGCAGTTTGAGCGGGTACTCCACCGGGGAGCTGTTTTTT | CASSLSGYSTGELFF
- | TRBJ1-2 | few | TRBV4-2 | TGTGCCAGCAGCCAAGAACGGGGGTCCCAGTATGGCTACACCTTC | CASSQERGSQYGYTF
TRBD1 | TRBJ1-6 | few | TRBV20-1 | TGCAGTGCTAGAGATACGGCAGGGGGGACCCTCCACTTT | CSARDTAGGTLHF
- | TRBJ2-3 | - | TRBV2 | TGTGCCAGCAGTGAATCGAGCGGCACAGATACGCAGTATTTT | CASSESSGTDTQYF